The 5 T cell receptor beta chains below come from one sample, sequenced in a study of response to subunit inactivated influenza vaccine (dated by TCRdb to 2016 to 2019). The library was made by RT-PCR. TCRdb lists the instrument as Illumina HiSeq 2500. Using fastp trimming at Q25 and MiXCR clonotype assembly, TCRdb reanalyzed the public sequencing data and kept in-frame beta chains. Each entry is one CDR3 protein sequence, shown with its most common DNA and genes. In all, the sample holds 560,000 or so distinct CDR3 sequences, and around 8% of those were seen once. The top ten clonotypes cover roughly 13% of the sample. Sequencing was performed on PBMCs from blood, taken around 25 months after vaccination. The receptors were sampled from a man between 50 and 69 years old who received an inactivated influenza vaccine. Donor details come from another sample of the same person, matched by shared clones.

This clonotype turned up a few times. V is TRBV5-1 and J is TRBJ2-7; no definite D call. CDR3 length: 16 amino acids. From germline, CDR1 is SGHRS and CDR2 YFSETQ. V was clipped by 0 bases and J by 2 bases, with 15 bases between them. The DNA for the CDR3 is TGCGCCAGCAGCTTGGCCCGGCAGGCGCAAACCTACGAGCAGTACTTC. Encoded protein: CASSLARQAQTYEQYF.

This chain joins TRBV28 and TRBJ2-3; 10 nucleotides line up with TRBD2. The V gene end was trimmed by 1 base and the J gene end by 1 base; junction bases not matched to a gene: 2. This CDR3 has 16 residues. The V gene's germline CDR1 is MDHEN and CDR2 SYDVKM. The CDR3 sequence is CASSLFGTSGTDTQYF. As DNA, the CDR3 is TGTGCCAGCAGTTTATTTGGGACTAGCGGCACAGATACGCAGTATTTT.

In this sample, this clonotype turned up many times. The chain couples TRBV5-1 to TRBJ1-1; TRBD1 matches at 9 bases. J was trimmed by 4 bases and V by 4 bases; bases with no gene match: 8. Germline CDR1 SGHRS, CDR2 YFSETQ. CDR3 size: 15 residues. The DNA for the CDR3 is TGCGCCAGCAGCGCAACTACAGGGGGCGGCACTGAAGCTTTCTTT. It specifies CASSATTGGGTEAFF.

The chain has TRBV20-1 and TRBJ1-2, with D maybe TRBD1 (6 bases). This CDR3 spans 13 amino acids. In germline, CDR1 is DFQATT, CDR2 SNEGSKA (reference sequence). Trimming took off 2 bases at V and 2 bases at J, with 9 bases between the two ends. This CDR3 reads CSARRTANYGYTF. DNA for the CDR3: TGCAGTGCTAGAAGGACAGCGAACTATGGCTACACCTTC.

This clonotype was counted at least ten times. This rearrangement joins TRBV20-1 to TRBJ1-2; 10 nucleotides line up with TRBD1. Germline V CDR1 and CDR2: DFQATT, SNEGSKA (reference sequence). The CDR3 is 14 residues long. The trim removed 3 bases at V and 9 bases at J, leaving 10 bases unmatched. CDR3 nucleotides: TGCAGTGCTAGGATGGGACAGGGGAGGGAAAGCTACACCTTC. Residues: CSARMGQGRESYTF.